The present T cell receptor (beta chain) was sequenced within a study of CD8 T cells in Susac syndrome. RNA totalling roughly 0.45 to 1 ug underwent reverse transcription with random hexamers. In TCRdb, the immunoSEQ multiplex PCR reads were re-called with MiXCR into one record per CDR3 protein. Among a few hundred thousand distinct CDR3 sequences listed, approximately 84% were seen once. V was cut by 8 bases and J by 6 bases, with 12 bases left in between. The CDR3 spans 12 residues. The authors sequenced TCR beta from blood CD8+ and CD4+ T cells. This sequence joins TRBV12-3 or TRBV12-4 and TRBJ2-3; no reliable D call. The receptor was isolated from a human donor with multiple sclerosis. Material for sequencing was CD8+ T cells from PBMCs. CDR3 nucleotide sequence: TGTGCCAGCGGAATCCGGGCGGATACGCAGTATTTT. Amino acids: CASGIRADTQYF.